These 26 T cell receptor beta chains came from one sample sequenced in a study of beta chain features in type 1 diabetes. These receptors are not linked to any known antigen. Study-level findings and limits: Significant though moderate, a shortening of TCRB CDR3s appeared in all four CD4+ subsets of Type 1 diabetes patients.

Expressed TCRB transcripts got sequenced, as all isolated RNA was reverse transcribed. TCRdb keeps only in-frame clones here, not all; method: immunoSEQ multiplex PCR. The data contain hundreds of thousands of clones, about an eighth of them seen just once; the ten biggest clones take up 0.022%. Sequencing was carried out using naive CD4+ T cells from blood. All receptors come from a man aged 18 to 29 with type 1 diabetes.

The chain uses TRBV30 and TRBJ2-5, with D possibly TRBD2 on 6 matching bases. Germline CDR1 is GTSNPN and CDR2 is SVGIG (reference sequence). The V gene lost 6 bases and the J gene lost 2 bases, with 19 bases spanning the gap. The CDR3 runs to 15 residues. In DNA form, the CDR3 reads TGTGCCTGCGCCCGATTGAGCGGGTTACAAGAGACCCAGTACTTC. Protein product: CACARLSGLQETQYF.

The J gene is TRBJ2-1, the V gene TRBV19, with 8 bases matching TRBD2. CDR1 and CDR2 from the germline V gene are LNHDA and SQIVND (reference sequence). There are 15 residues in the CDR3. V was pared by 6 bases and J by 3 bases, with 7 bases of the junction left unmatched. The CDR3 here is CASSPLGTSYNEQFF. DNA for the CDR3: TGTGCCAGTAGCCCATTGGGGACTAGCTACAATGAGCAGTTCTTC.

This clone appeared once. The rearrangement links TRBV28 to TRBJ1-2; 7 nucleotides match TRBD1. Germline trimming cut 7 bases from V and 0 bases from J; bases unmatched to any gene: 11. Looked up from germline, CDR1 is MDHEN and CDR2 is SYDVKM. This CDR3 spans 16 amino acids. This CDR3 reads CASTIPWDSSNYGYTF. The CDR3 DNA sequence: TGTGCCAGCACCATACCCTGGGACAGTTCTAACTATGGCTACACCTTC.

A few counts support this clone. The V gene is TRBV5-6, the J gene TRBJ1-1; no reliable D call. The CDR3 loop spans 13 amino acids. V lost 3 bases and J lost 3, with 9 bases in between. The germline V gene encodes CDR1 SGHDT and CDR2 YYEEEE. In DNA form, the CDR3 reads TGTGCCAGCAGCTGGTCGTATGACACTGAAGCTTTCTTT. This translates into CASSWSYDTEAFF.

The rearrangement uses TRBV7-8 and TRBJ1-1, with 7 bases fitting TRBD1. The CDR3 consists of 14 residues. V shed 0 bases and J 5 bases; nucleotides not matched to a gene: 3. CDR1 and CDR2 from the germline V gene are SGHVS and FQNEAQ. CDR3 DNA: TGTGCCAGCAGCTTAGCAGTCAGGGGGACTGAAGCTTTCTTT. This gives the protein CASSLAVRGTEAFF.

This clone was found a few times. The rearrangement uses TRBV2 and TRBJ1-2; D not certain. The CDR3 runs to 11 residues. Germline CDR1 reads SNHLY; CDR2 reads FYNNEI. The V end was cut by 7 bases, the J end by 7 bases, with 10 bases between. The CDR3 coding sequence is TGTGCCAGCACCGTAAAGGGTGGCTACACCTTC. Encoded protein: CASTVKGGYTF.

This clone was counted between two and nine times. V and J are TRBV2 and TRBJ1-4; D is undetermined. V was trimmed by 0 bases and J by 1 base, leaving 6 bases between them. This CDR3 is 15 amino acids long. CDR1 and CDR2 from the germline V gene are SNHLY and FYNNEI. The CDR3 here is CASSEARGTNEKLFF. In DNA form, the CDR3 reads TGTGCCAGCAGTGAAGCGCGGGGAACTAATGAAAAACTGTTTTTT.

The chain joins TRBV11-1 to TRBJ1-6; tentative D call: TRBD1 (5 bases). The germline CDR1 and CDR2 sequences are SGHAT and FQDESV (reference sequence). V was shortened by 4 bases and J by 10 bases, with 14 bases between the two germline ends. The CDR3 is 14 amino acids. CDR3 bases: TGTGCCAGCAGCTGGCAGGGAAAGAGGTCACCCCTCCACTTT. This translates into CASSWQGKRSPLHF. The complete variable domain, with remaining parts taken from reference TRBV11-1 and TRBJ1-6, reads EAEVAQSPRYKITEKSQAVAFWCDPISGHATLYWYRQILGQGPELLVQFQDESVVDDSQLPKDRFSAERLKGVDSTLKIQPAELGDSAMYLCASSWQGKRSPLHFGNGTRLTVT.

With regard to this clone: The germline gene is not matched at one end of the junction; a read error may be the cause. The chain employs TRBV10-3 and TRBJ2-7; D call uncertain. Germline V gives CDR1 ENHRY, CDR2 SYGVKD. This CDR3 region has 13 residues. The CDR3 region is CASSYSGPYEQYF. In DNA, the CDR3 is TGTGCCAGCAGTTACTCCGGTCCGTACGAGCAGTACTTC.

The V gene is TRBV7-2, the J gene TRBJ2-7, with no clear D. The CDR3 extends over 15 amino acids. From germline, CDR1 is SGHTA and CDR2 FQGNSA. V was clipped by 4 bases and J by 1 base, with 14 bases between them. The DNA for the CDR3 is TGTGCCAGCAGCTCCGGGCTTAGTGGGTCCTACGAGCAGTACTTC. This sequence encodes CASSSGLSGSYEQYF.

This clone was seen a few times. The V gene is TRBV2, the J gene TRBJ1-5; weak D call: TRBD1 (5 bases). Germline V gene data show CDR1 as SNHLY and CDR2 as FYNNEI. Trimming stripped 3 bases from V and 7 bases from J, with 13 bases between. There are 14 residues in the CDR3. CDR3 sequence (DNA): TGTGCCAGCAGTGATTTAGGGGCGGGACAGCCCCAGCATTTT. Residues: CASSDLGAGQPQHF.

V usage is TRBV7-2 and J usage is TRBJ2-7; 7 nucleotides match TRBD1. This CDR3 has 13 amino acids. Germline V gene sequence: CDR1 SGHTA, CDR2 FQGNSA. J was trimmed by 5 bases and V by 5 bases; bases with no gene match: 6. CDR3 DNA sequence: TGTGCCAGCAGCACCAGACAGGGAAACGAGCAGTACTTC. Its translation: CASSTRQGNEQYF.

This clone was seen more than once but under ten times. This chain connects TRBV7-9 to TRBJ2-5; 7 nucleotides align to TRBD1. Judging by the DNA end, TRBJ2-7 fits better; the J call may be wrong. Germline CDR1 SEHNR, CDR2 FQNEAQ (reference sequence). The CDR3 sequence is 12 residues long. The CDR3 nucleotides are TGTGAGCTAGAGGGGGCTAACTACGAGCAGTACTTC. It codes for CELEGANYEQYF.

The chain combines TRBV7-6 with TRBJ2-7; D gene ambiguous. V lost 1 base and J lost 2, with 12 bases in between. Germline V gives CDR1 SGHVS, CDR2 FNYEAQ. This CDR3 has 15 amino acids. The CDR3 DNA reads TGTGCCAGCAGCTTAGGATTAAGTGAGACCTACGAGCAGTACTTC. Encoded protein: CASSLGLSETYEQYF.

CDR3 coding DNA: TGTGCCAGCAGTTACTCGGGCGGGACAAGCTACGAGCAGTACTTC. Translated: CASSYSGGTSYEQYF. V gene TRBV6-5 combines with J gene TRBJ2-7; D tentatively fits TRBD1 or TRBD2 (6 bases each). Trimming left V 0 bases short and J 3 bases short, with 12 bases between. CDR3 length equals 15 residues. Germline assignment: CDR1 MNHEY and CDR2 SVGAGI.

This rearrangement joins TRBV2 to TRBJ1-1; D perhaps matches TRBD1 (6 bases). CDR3 size: 13 residues. With 7 bases removed from V and 11 bases from J, the gap between germline ends came to 20 bases. Germline V gene sequence: CDR1 SNHLY, CDR2 FYNNEI. DNA for the CDR3: TGTGCCAGCATCCCAAACAGGGAGGGAGGCGCTTTCTTT. Amino acid sequence: CASIPNREGGAFF. Full variable domain (outside the CDR3, taken from reference TRBV2 and TRBJ1-1): EPEVTQTPSHQVTQMGQEVILRCVPISNHLYFYWYRQILGQKVEFLVSFYNNEISEKSEIFDDQFSVERPDGSNFTLKIRSTKLEDSAMYFCASIPNREGGAFFGQGTRLTVV.

This clone showed up just a few times. The chain has TRBV10-3 and TRBJ2-1; 8 nucleotides align to TRBD2. CDR1 ENHRY and CDR2 SYGVKD come from the germline V gene. Losses at the gene ends were 0 bases for V and 9 bases for J; bases not matched to a gene: 19. The CDR3 has 19 amino acids. CDR3 region: CAISESGRGLLAEKCEQFF. CDR3 coding DNA: TGTGCCATCAGTGAGTCCGGGAGGGGACTGCTAGCGGAAAAGTGTGAGCAGTTCTTC.

This clone was seen a few times. A read error may account for a junction end that differs from germline. The rearrangement links TRBV6-5 to TRBJ2-1; D remains unclear. The CDR3 covers 12 residues. CDR1 and CDR2 (germline): MNHEY, SVGAGI. CDR3 DNA: TGTGCCATCAGTGAGGCAGTGGTGGGGCAGTTCTTC. Translated, it gives CAISEAVVGQFF.

The chain has TRBV27 and TRBJ1-1; TRBD1 agrees at 7 bases. Losses at the gene ends were 5 bases for V and 0 bases for J; bases not matched to a gene: 0. The CDR3 length is 13 residues. CDR1 MNHEY and CDR2 SMNVEV come from the germline V gene (reference sequence). CDR3 coding DNA: TGTGCCAGCAGTGGGACAGTGAACACTGAAGCTTTCTTT. Translation: CASSGTVNTEAFF.

In this sample, this clone turned up a few times. The CDR3 DNA reads as TGTGCCAGCGGGGGACAGGGAACAGATACGCAGTATTTT. It specifies CASGGQGTDTQYF. The chain links TRBV25-1 to TRBJ2-3; 9 nucleotides align to TRBD1. Germline assignment: CDR1 MGHDK and CDR2 SYGVNS. The ends lost 8 bases at V and 3 bases at J; junction bases unmatched: 3. The CDR3 extends over 13 amino acids.

Comments on this clone: The same CDR3 is also encoded by other DNA sequences in this sample. The chain couples TRBV9 to TRBJ1-1; D is unresolved. The CDR3 runs 14 residues. V lost 0 bases and J lost 4, with 10 bases in between. Germline V lookup: CDR1 SGDLS, CDR2 YYNGEE. Here the CDR3 reads CASSVVGGGTEAFF. CDR3 nucleotides: TGTGCCAGCAGCGTAGTTGGAGGAGGCACTGAAGCTTTCTTT.

This clone has a handful of counts. The rearrangement links TRBV10-3 to TRBJ1-2, with TRBD1 matching 7 bases. Trimming cost V 5 bases and J 8 bases; bases outside gene matches: 8. Germline CDR1 and CDR2: ENHRY and SYGVKD. This CDR3 contains 13 residues. The CDR3 DNA sequence: TGTGCCATCAGTTTCGACAGGGATCGAGGCTACACCTTC. Translated, it gives CAISFDRDRGYTF.

V is TRBV28 and J is TRBJ2-7; D gene ambiguous. The V and J ends lost 3 bases and 0 bases respectively, with 9 bases between them. Germline V gene data show CDR1 as MDHEN and CDR2 as SYDVKM. This CDR3 comprises 14 residues. CDR3 sequence reads: CASSLDQSSYEQYF. DNA of the CDR3: TGTGCCAGCAGTTTGGACCAGAGCTCCTACGAGCAGTACTTC.

This clone occurred a few times. Distinct nucleotide sequences in the sample also encode this CDR3. The chain couples TRBV6-5 to TRBJ2-5; D possibly corresponds to TRBD1 (6 bases). Germline V gene data show CDR1 as MNHEY and CDR2 as SVGAGI. V lost 0 bases to trimming and J lost 5 bases, with 10 bases between them. This CDR3 has 14 amino acids. The chain's CDR3 is CASSYSGTTETQYF. In DNA form, the CDR3 reads TGTGCCAGCAGTTACTCAGGGACAACGGAGACCCAGTACTTC.

This clone was observed a handful of times. The chain is built from TRBV4-2 and TRBJ1-6; 8 bases fit TRBD1. This CDR3 has 15 residues. The V gene's germline CDR1 is LGHNA and CDR2 YNFKEQ. V dropped 4 bases and J dropped 7; count of bases not matched to a gene: 6. CDR3 protein: CASSRDRDRNSPLHF. For the CDR3, the DNA is TGTGCCAGCAGCCGAGACCGGGACAGGAATTCACCCCTCCACTTT.

The V and J genes are TRBV2 and TRBJ2-1, with 7 nucleotides matching TRBD1. CDR3 size: 13 residues. Losses at the gene ends were 9 bases for V and 7 bases for J; bases not matched to a gene: 9. Germline CDR1 SNHLY, CDR2 FYNNEI. The CDR3 here is CARRPPTGNEQFF. The DNA of the CDR3 is TGTGCCAGAAGACCTCCGACAGGGAATGAGCAGTTCTTC.